The clone carrying this T cell receptor beta chain has ten or more counts. Antigen unknown. This specimen comes from a study of early T cells in non-severe SARS-CoV-2 infection. Study-level information: Unsorted whole-blood RNA was sequenced in bulk, leaving chains unpaired. Study conclusions and caveats: VDJdb matches were skewed toward anti-spike CD8 T cell responses.

Individual cDNA molecules received unique molecular identifiers during library preparation. TCRdb redid the calling of the 5' RACE reads with MiXCR, one entry per CDR3 protein. The sample lists approximately 60,000 distinct CDR3 sequences, about 10% occurring once. With 5 bases clipped from V and 4 bases from J, the junction kept 6 bases outside the gene matches. The CDR3 length is 15 residues. CDR1 and CDR2 from the germline V gene are LGHNT and FRNRAP. The sequence was collected from an adult who was a healthcare worker with PCR-confirmed SARS-CoV-2 infection or an uninfected control (not recorded which). The chain combines TRBV12-5 with TRBJ2-3; 10 positions match TRBD1. This material consisted of whole blood, taken at baseline. The CDR3 spells CASGPGTGAADTQYF. CDR3 coding DNA: TGTGCTAGTGGTCCAGGGACAGGGGCAGCAGATACGCAGTATTTT.